This T cell receptor (beta chain) came from a study of shared clonotypes between healthy human individuals. The CDR3 loop spans 14 amino acids. V lost 4 bases, J lost 0 bases, and 2 bases stayed unmatched. CDR1 MDHEN and CDR2 SYDVKM come from the germline V gene. Replicate PCRs for unsorted PBMC used 250 to 300 ng DNA (roughly 29,000 T cell genomes). Sequencing on ten immunoSEQ deep assay plates was performed for unsorted PBMC DNA. Sequencing used immunoSEQ multiplex PCR; TCRdb keeps in-frame clones, though not all of them. The table has roughly 510,000 clones, 75% to 80% seen once. The receptor was isolated from a woman aged 40 to 50 in good health. Some clones in this sample may be carry-over from other donors' samples. Sequencing was carried out using PBMCs. The V and J genes are TRBV28 and TRBJ2-7, with TRBD1 identical over 8 bases. CDR3 sequence reads: CASSSTGVSYEQYF. The DNA of the CDR3 is TGTGCCAGCAGTTCGACAGGGGTCTCCTACGAGCAGTACTTC.